One sample yielded the 29 T cell receptor beta chains listed below, sequenced in a study of blood T cell repertoires in COVID-19. Sequencing used immunoSEQ multiplex PCR; TCRdb keeps in-frame clones, though not all of them. The sample shows a few hundred thousand clones, just over 85% of them seen only once. The sample comprised peripheral blood. Receptors originate from a man aged 50 to 60 with acute or convalescent COVID-19.

The chain joins TRBV19 to TRBJ2-5; 7 bases map to TRBD2. Germline CDR1 LNHDA, CDR2 SQIVND (reference sequence). The V segment lost 6 bases and the J segment 3 bases; nucleotides outside the gene matches: 4. The CDR3 is 13 amino acids. For the CDR3, the DNA is TGTGCCAGTAGAGCTGCGGGAGAAGAGACCCAGTACTTC. It specifies CASRAAGEETQYF.

J is TRBJ1-1 and V is TRBV6-5, with 7 bases that match TRBD1. Trimming removed 7 bases from V and 1 base from J; junction bases left unmatched: 6. Germline assignment: CDR1 MNHEY and CDR2 SVGAGI. This CDR3 has 14 amino acids. DNA for the CDR3: TGTGCCAGCAATCGGGACAGAGAGAACACTGAAGCTTTCTTT. Protein product: CASNRDRENTEAFF.

The chain couples TRBV5-1 to TRBJ1-1, with D possibly TRBD1 on 5 matching bases. The CDR3 has 14 amino acids. The V gene lost 2 bases and the J gene lost 1 base, with 9 bases spanning the gap. Germline V gene lookup returns CDR1 SGHRS and CDR2 YFSETQ. The CDR3 reads CASSFNQGNTEAFF. DNA for the CDR3: TGCGCCAGCAGCTTCAATCAGGGGAACACTGAAGCTTTCTTT.

This clone was seen just once. This chain uses TRBV6-1 with TRBJ1-2; 7 bases fit TRBD1. From germline, CDR1 is MNHNS and CDR2 SASEGT. The CDR3 has 15 residues. Unmatched junction bases numbered 10, after V lost 5 bases and J lost 4 bases. The CDR3: CASSPQGQKGYGYTF. In DNA form, the CDR3 reads TGTGCCAGCAGTCCACAGGGGCAAAAGGGCTATGGCTACACCTTC.

This clone was picked up one time. The chain recombines TRBV6-6 with TRBJ2-1; D might be TRBD1 (6 bases). The CDR3 is made up of 14 amino acids. Trimming removed 5 bases from V and 3 bases from J, with 11 bases in between. Germline V gives CDR1 MNHNY, CDR2 SVGAGI (reference sequence). The CDR3 coding sequence is TGTGCCAGCAGTACTCAGGGGAGCTACAATGAGCAGTTCTTC. It codes for CASSTQGSYNEQFF.

The J gene is TRBJ2-1, the V gene TRBV5-8, with D possibly matching TRBD2 (5 bases). Germline assignment: CDR1 SGHTS and CDR2 YDEGEE. Deletions cut 3 bases from V and 5 bases from J, with 12 bases between. The CDR3 loop spans 14 amino acids. CDR3 sequence: CASSSRGMDNEQFF. CDR3 coding DNA: TGTGCCAGCAGCTCCCGAGGGATGGACAATGAGCAGTTCTTC.

The chain joins TRBV9 to TRBJ2-3; 10 bases map to TRBD1. This CDR3 spans 17 amino acids. V dropped 4 bases and J dropped 0; count of bases not matched to a gene: 8. Germline V gene lookup returns CDR1 SGDLS and CDR2 YYNGEE. The CDR3 DNA sequence: TGTGCCAGCAGCCCAACCCCGGGACAGGGGAGCACAGATACGCAGTATTTT. It encodes CASSPTPGQGSTDTQYF.

J is TRBJ2-1 and V is TRBV11-3; 8 bases are shared with TRBD2. Germline values: CDR1 SGHNT, CDR2 YENEEA. The CDR3 runs 15 residues. Germline trimming cut 2 bases from V and 7 bases from J; bases unmatched to any gene: 7. In DNA, the CDR3 is TGTGCCAGCAGCTTAAATCGGGGGGGCCTAAATGAGCAGTTCTTC. Translation: CASSLNRGGLNEQFF. Together with reference TRBV11-3 and TRBJ2-1, the CDR3 gives the full variable domain: EAGVVQSPRYKIIEKKQPVAFWCNPISGHNTLYWYLQNLGQGPELLIRYENEEAVDDSQLPKDRFSAERLKGVDSTLKIQPAELGDSAVYLCASSLNRGGLNEQFFGPGTRLTVL.

V usage is TRBV4-1 and J usage is TRBJ1-6; D gene unclear. The germline V gene has CDR1 MGHRA and CDR2 YSYEKL. The CDR3 sequence is 15 residues long. The ends were cut back, 4 bases at V and 10 bases at J, with 17 bases in the middle. The CDR3, as DNA: TGCGCCAGCAGCCTTGGACCTTCGGGAGGGTCACCCCTCCACTTT. Protein sequence: CASSLGPSGGSPLHF.

The chain combines TRBV5-1 with TRBJ2-6, with D possibly matching TRBD2 (7 bases). Germline CDR1 and CDR2: SGHRS and YFSETQ. V was clipped by 0 bases and J by 3 bases, with 10 bases between them. This CDR3 is 16 amino acids long. The CDR3 loop is CASSLAGGGGANVLTF. The CDR3 DNA follows: TGCGCCAGCAGCTTGGCGGGGGGCGGTGGGGCCAACGTCCTGACTTTC.

This chain joins TRBV19 and TRBJ1-1; D is possibly TRBD1 (5 bases). This CDR3 comprises 14 residues. CDR1 and CDR2 from the germline V gene are LNHDA and SQIVND (reference sequence). The V end lost 3 bases, the J end lost 3 bases, and 11 bases lay between the germline ends. CDR3 bases: TGTGCCAGTAGTATTCGGGGGTTGGACACTGAAGCTTTCTTT. It yields the protein CASSIRGLDTEAFF.

The chain joins TRBV6-4 to TRBJ1-2; TRBD1 aligns across 9 bases. Per the germline V gene, CDR1 is MRHNA and CDR2 is SNTAGT. Trimming removed 6 bases from V and 4 bases from J; junction bases left unmatched: 9. The CDR3 is 15 amino acids. CDR3 DNA: TGTGCCAGCAGCCCCCAGGACAGGGGTGGCTATGGCTACACCTTC. It is translated as CASSPQDRGGYGYTF.

J is TRBJ2-7 and V is TRBV5-1; tentative D call: TRBD1 (6 bases). The germline CDR1 and CDR2 sequences are SGHRS and YFSETQ. With 0 bases removed from V and 4 bases from J, the gap between germline ends came to 14 bases. This CDR3 contains 15 residues. CDR3 nucleotide sequence: TGCGCCAGCAGCTTGGGCCAGGGGAATTTATACGAGCAGTACTTC. Protein: CASSLGQGNLYEQYF.

The rearrangement joins TRBV12-5 to TRBJ2-3; 10 bases agree with TRBD2. The germline gives CDR1 LGHNT, CDR2 FRNRAP. CDR3 length: 15 amino acids. V lost 1 base, J lost 5 bases, and 3 bases stayed unmatched. In DNA form, the CDR3 reads TGTGCTAGTGGTTTGGAGCGGGGGGGTAAAGATACGCAGTATTTT. The encoded protein is CASGLERGGKDTQYF. The full variable domain, in which reference TRBV12-5 and TRBJ2-3 provide the parts outside the CDR3, is DARVTQTPRHKVTEMGQEVTMRCQPILGHNTVFWYRQTMMQGLELLAYFRNRAPLDDSGMPKDRFSAEMPDATLATLKIQPSEPRDSAVYFCASGLERGGKDTQYFGPGTRLTVL.

This rearrangement joins TRBV18 to TRBJ2-7; the match to TRBD2 covers 8 bases. Trimming removed 2 bases from V and 2 bases from J; junction bases left unmatched: 11. Looked up from germline, CDR1 is KGHSH and CDR2 is LQKENI. CDR3 size: 17 residues. CDR3 protein: CASSPDGGLAGAYEQYF. The CDR3 DNA follows: TGTGCCAGCTCACCAGATGGAGGTCTAGCGGGTGCCTACGAGCAGTACTTC. The full variable domain, its missing parts supplied by reference TRBV18 and TRBJ2-7, is NAGVMQNPRHLVRRRGQEARLRCSPMKGHSHVYWYRQLPEEGLKFMVYLQKENIIDESGMPKERFSAEFPKEGPSILRIQQVVRGDSAAYFCASSPDGGLAGAYEQYFGPGTRLTVT.

The chain links TRBV10-3 to TRBJ1-2, with 9 bases fitting TRBD1. V trimming: 6 bases; J trimming: 4 bases; junction bases outside the gene matches: 3. The CDR3 loop spans 13 amino acids. Germline V gives CDR1 ENHRY, CDR2 SYGVKD. The DNA of the CDR3 is TGTGCCATCAGGGGGGGACAGGGCTATGGCTACACCTTC. It translates to CAIRGGQGYGYTF.

In this sample, this clone turned up once. The V and J genes are TRBV3-1 (or the pseudogene TRBV3-2) and TRBJ2-3, with 8 nucleotides matching TRBD1. V dropped 0 bases and J dropped 6; count of bases not matched to a gene: 8. Germline V gene sequence: CDR1 LGHDT, CDR2 YNNKEL (reference sequence). CDR3 length: 16 amino acids. The CDR3, as DNA: TGTGCCAGCAGCCAAGATCCCTGGACAGGGACTGATACGCAGTATTTT. This translates into CASSQDPWTGTDTQYF.

CDR3 residues: CASSYRVGNTIYF. The CDR3 coding sequence is TGTGCCAGCAGTTACCGAGTCGGAAACACCATATATTTT. This chain links TRBV3-1 (or the pseudogene TRBV3-2) with TRBJ1-3; the D is unclear. Per the germline V gene, CDR1 is LGHDT and CDR2 is YNNKEL (reference sequence). V lost 6 bases, J lost 4 bases, and 10 bases lay in between. The CDR3 covers 13 residues.

The V and J genes are TRBV6-5 and TRBJ1-2; 12 bases agree with TRBD1. Germline CDR1 and CDR2: MNHEY and SVGAGI. The CDR3 is made up of 15 amino acids. V lost 6 bases, J lost 0 bases, and 2 bases stayed unmatched. The CDR3 sequence: CASSWDRGPNYGYTF. For the CDR3, the DNA is TGTGCCAGCAGCTGGGACAGGGGGCCTAACTATGGCTACACCTTC.

The gene calls are TRBV4-1 and TRBJ1-2; TRBD1 matches at 7 bases. In germline, CDR1 is MGHRA, CDR2 YSYEKL. The ends lost 1 base at V and 4 bases at J; junction bases unmatched: 3. This CDR3 comprises 14 residues. The DNA of the CDR3 is TGCGCCAGCAGCCAAGTGGGACAGCCCTATGGCTACACCTTC. It specifies CASSQVGQPYGYTF.

The chain recombines TRBV7-8 with TRBJ1-2; no reliable D call. Germline-derived CDR1 and CDR2 are SGHVS and FQNEAQ. This CDR3 has 14 amino acids. Deletions cut 1 base from V and 0 bases from J, with 6 bases between. The CDR3 region is CASSLGTPNYGYTF. Here the CDR3 DNA reads TGTGCCAGCAGCTTAGGGACTCCTAACTATGGCTACACCTTC.

This chain joins TRBV29-1 and TRBJ1-5; D perhaps matches TRBD1 (5 bases). The CDR3 has 13 residues. V was pared by 1 base and J by 5 bases, with 9 bases between. Germline V gives CDR1 SQVTM, CDR2 ANQGSEA. This chain's CDR3 is CSVEVDTDQPQHF. The DNA of the CDR3 is TGCAGCGTTGAAGTGGACACGGATCAGCCCCAGCATTTT.

The chain has TRBV9 and TRBJ1-4; 7 nucleotides agree with TRBD1. The junction had 6 bases not matched to a gene; V was cut back by 4 bases and J by 3 bases. From germline, CDR1 is SGDLS and CDR2 YYNGEE. The CDR3 loop spans 15 amino acids. The CDR3 DNA is TGTGCCAGCAGCCCTCAGGGGGTGGCTAATGAAAAACTGTTTTTT. This gives the protein CASSPQGVANEKLFF.

CDR3 nucleotide sequence: TGTGCCAGCAGCTTCAGAGAAGCTTTCTTT. Residues: CASSFREAFF. The chain combines TRBV7-2 with TRBJ1-1; D ambiguous. The length of the CDR3 is 10 residues. Looked up from germline, CDR1 is SGHTA and CDR2 is FQGNSA. The V and J ends lost 3 bases and 8 bases respectively, with 4 bases between them.

The chain couples TRBV7-2 to TRBJ1-2, with 9 bases fitting TRBD1. The CDR3 runs to 15 residues. V lost 1 base to trimming and J lost 7 bases; unmatched junction nucleotides: 7. Germline lookup yields CDR1 SGHTA and CDR2 FQGNSA. CDR3 sequence reads: CASSLVLQGAGGYTF. CDR3 in DNA: TGTGCCAGCAGCTTAGTATTACAGGGGGCCGGTGGCTACACCTTC.

The chain links TRBV7-9 to TRBJ2-7; the match to TRBD2 covers 14 bases. The trim removed 4 bases at V and 3 bases at J, leaving 2 bases unmatched. Germline V gene sequence: CDR1 SEHNR, CDR2 FQNEAQ (reference sequence). CDR3 size: 15 residues. In nucleotides, the CDR3 is TGTGCCAGCAGCTCGGGACTAGCGGGGGACTACGAGCAGTACTTC. It translates to CASSSGLAGDYEQYF.

The genes are TRBV3-1 (or the pseudogene TRBV3-2) and TRBJ1-3; D is undetermined. Trimming cost V 0 bases and J 0 bases, with 6 bases left between them. The CDR3 runs to 15 residues. Germline loops: CDR1 LGHDT, CDR2 YNNKEL (reference sequence). The CDR3 reads CASSQDTSSGNTIYF. The CDR3 nucleotides read TGTGCCAGCAGCCAAGACACCAGCTCTGGAAACACCATATATTTT.

The chain recombines TRBV12-3 or TRBV12-4 with TRBJ1-1; D gene unclear. V was trimmed by 3 bases and J by 3 bases, leaving 8 bases between them. The CDR3 is 13 amino acids. The CDR3 nucleotides are TGTGCCAGCAGTTTCACGAGGGACACTGAAGCTTTCTTT. Encoded protein: CASSFTRDTEAFF.

Here the CDR3 DNA reads TGTGCCAGCAGCTCCGGGACAGATCCTTCACCCCTCCACTTT. Its protein product is CASSSGTDPSPLHF. The genes are TRBV5-5 and TRBJ1-6; TRBD1 aligns across 7 bases. The CDR3 covers 14 residues. The trim removed 3 bases at V and 9 bases at J, leaving 6 bases unmatched. CDR1 and CDR2 from the germline V gene are SGHKS and YYEKEE (reference sequence).